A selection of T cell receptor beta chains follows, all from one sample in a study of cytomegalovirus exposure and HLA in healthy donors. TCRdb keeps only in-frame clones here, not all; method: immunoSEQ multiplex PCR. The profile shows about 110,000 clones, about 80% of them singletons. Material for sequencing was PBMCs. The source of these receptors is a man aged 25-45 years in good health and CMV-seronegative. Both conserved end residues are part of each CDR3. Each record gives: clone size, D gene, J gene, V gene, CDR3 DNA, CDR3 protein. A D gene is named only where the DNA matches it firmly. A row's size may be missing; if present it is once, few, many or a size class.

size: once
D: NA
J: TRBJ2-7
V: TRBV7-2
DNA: TGTGCCAGCAGCTCCGTCTATGGTGAGCAGTACTTC
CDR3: CASSSVYGEQYF

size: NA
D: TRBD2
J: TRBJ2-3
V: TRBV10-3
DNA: TGTGCCATCAGCCTCGGGACTAGCGGTGGGAGCACAGATACGCAGTATTTT
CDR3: CAISLGTSGGSTDTQYF

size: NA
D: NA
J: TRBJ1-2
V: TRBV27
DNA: TGTGCCAGCAGGGTGGCAGGGAAAGAGACTGGCTACACCTTC
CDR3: CASRVAGKETGYTF

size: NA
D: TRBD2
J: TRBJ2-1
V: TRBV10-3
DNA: TGTGCCATCTGTCCTGGCTTGGGGCTAGCGGGGGGAGTACAGGGAAATGAGCAGTTCTTC
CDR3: CAICPGLGLAGGVQGNEQFF

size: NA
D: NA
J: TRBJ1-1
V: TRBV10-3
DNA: TGTGCCATCAGTGACCACACGAACACTGAAGCTTTCTTT
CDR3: CAISDHTNTEAFF

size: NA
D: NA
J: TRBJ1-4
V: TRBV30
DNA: TGTGCCTGGAGTCACCCGGGGAGGGGGGCTGATGAAAAACTGTTTTTT
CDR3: CAWSHPGRGADEKLFF

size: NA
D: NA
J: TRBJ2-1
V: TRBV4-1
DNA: TGCGCCAGCAGCCAACGCTTAGACTCCTACAATGAGCAGTTCTTC
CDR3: CASSQRLDSYNEQFF

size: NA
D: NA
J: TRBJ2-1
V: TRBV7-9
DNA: TGTGCCAGCGGTAGGGGTGGTTCCTCCTACAATGAGCAGTTCTTC
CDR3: CASGRGGSSYNEQFF

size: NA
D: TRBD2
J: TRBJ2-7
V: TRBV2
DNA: TGTGCCAGCAGTGGGGAGAGGGCAGGGCGGGGGGAGCAGTACTTC
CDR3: CASSGERAGRGEQYF

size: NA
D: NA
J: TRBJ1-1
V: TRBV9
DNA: TGTGCCAGCAGCGGCATAGGGGTGAACACTGAAGCTTTCTTT
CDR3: CASSGIGVNTEAFF

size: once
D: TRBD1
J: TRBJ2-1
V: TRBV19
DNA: TGTGCCAGTAGCTCGAACCGGGACAGGGTCTTCAATGAGCAGTTCTTC
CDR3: CASSSNRDRVFNEQFF

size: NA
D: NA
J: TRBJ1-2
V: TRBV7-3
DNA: TGTGCCAGCAGCGCGGATCCCCAGGGAAGGCTGGCCTATGGCTACACCTTC
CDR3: CASSADPQGRLAYGYTF

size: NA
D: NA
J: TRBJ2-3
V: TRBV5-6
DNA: TGTGCCAGCAGCATTGCCCGGGACTTTCGCACAGATACGCAGTATTTT
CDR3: CASSIARDFRTDTQYF

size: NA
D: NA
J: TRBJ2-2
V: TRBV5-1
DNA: TGCGCCAGCAGCTTGATGGACACCTTAGGGGGGGAGCTGTTTTTT
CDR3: CASSLMDTLGGELFF

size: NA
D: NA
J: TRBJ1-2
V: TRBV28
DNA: TGTGCCAGCAGTTTAATGGGAAGAGGGTATGGCTACACCTTC
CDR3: CASSLMGRGYGYTF

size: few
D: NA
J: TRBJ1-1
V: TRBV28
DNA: TGTGCCAGCAGTTTATCCCTCACTGAAGCTTTCTTT
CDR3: CASSLSLTEAFF

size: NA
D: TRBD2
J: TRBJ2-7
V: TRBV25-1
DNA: TGTGCCAGCGGGGGCGGGGGGGTCGAGCAGTACTTC
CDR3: CASGGGGVEQYF

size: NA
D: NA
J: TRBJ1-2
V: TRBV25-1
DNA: TGTGCCAGCAGTAACCCCCTCGGGGGTCTGGGCTATGGCTACACCTTC
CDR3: CASSNPLGGLGYGYTF

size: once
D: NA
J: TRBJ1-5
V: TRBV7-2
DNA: TGTGCCAGCAGCTTGGGGACTTTTAATCAGCCCCAGCATTTT
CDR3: CASSLGTFNQPQHF

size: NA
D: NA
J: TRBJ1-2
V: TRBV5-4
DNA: TGTGCCAGCAGCCCGATCTACCTAACGAATGGCTACACCTTC
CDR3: CASSPIYLTNGYTF

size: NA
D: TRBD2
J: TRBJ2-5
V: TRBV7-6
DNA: TGTGCCAGCAGCTTAGGGGGCGGGAGGGCCTTAGAGACCCAGTACTTC
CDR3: CASSLGGGRALETQYF

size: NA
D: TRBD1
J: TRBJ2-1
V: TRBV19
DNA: TGTGCCAGTAGTACAACAAGACAGGGGGCCTACAATGAGCAGTTCTTC
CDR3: CASSTTRQGAYNEQFF

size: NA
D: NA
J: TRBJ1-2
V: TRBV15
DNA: TGTGCCACCAGCAGTGTCCCGACAGGCTACACCTTC
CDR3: CATSSVPTGYTF

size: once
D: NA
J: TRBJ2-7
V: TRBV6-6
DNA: TGTGCCAGCAGTTACGGAGGAGGCCAGGGGGAGCAGTACTTC
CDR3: CASSYGGGQGEQYF

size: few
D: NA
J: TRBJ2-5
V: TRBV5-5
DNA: TGTGCCAGCAGCTTGTTAAGTAGCCAAGAGACCCAGTACTTC
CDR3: CASSLLSSQETQYF

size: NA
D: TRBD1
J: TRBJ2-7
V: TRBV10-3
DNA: TGTGCCATCAGCTCCCTTCAGGGAGACAGGGCTTACGAGCAGTACTTC
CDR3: CAISSLQGDRAYEQYF

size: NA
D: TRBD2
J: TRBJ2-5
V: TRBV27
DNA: TGTGCCAGCAGTCGGACCGGGACTAGCGGGAAAGAGACCCAGTACTTC
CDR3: CASSRTGTSGKETQYF

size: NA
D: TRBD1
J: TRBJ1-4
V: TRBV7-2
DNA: TGTGCCAGCAGCCCCAGGGGGCTGAGGGAAAAACTGTTTTTT
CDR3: CASSPRGLREKLFF

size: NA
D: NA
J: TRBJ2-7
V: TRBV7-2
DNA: TGTGCCAGCAGCTTAAGGGCAAACAGGGTGGAGTACTTC
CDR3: CASSLRANRVEYF

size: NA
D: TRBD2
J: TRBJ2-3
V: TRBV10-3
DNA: TGTGCCATCAGTCCAACTAGCGGAGCAGATACGCAGTATTTT
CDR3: CAISPTSGADTQYF

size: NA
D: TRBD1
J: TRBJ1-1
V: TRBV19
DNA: TGTGCCAGTAAACCTGGACAGGGCGGGAATGAAGCTTTCTTT
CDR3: CASKPGQGGNEAFF

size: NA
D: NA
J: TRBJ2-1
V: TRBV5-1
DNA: TGTGCCAGCAGTATAACACCGAGGGACAATGAGCAGTTCTTC
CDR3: CASSITPRDNEQFF

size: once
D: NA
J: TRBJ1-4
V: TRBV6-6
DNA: TGTGCCAGCAGTTACTCCGGGAGTTCTAATGAAAAACTGTTTTTT
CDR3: CASSYSGSSNEKLFF

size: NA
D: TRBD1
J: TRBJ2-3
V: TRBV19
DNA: TGTGCCAGTAGTAGGGACAGGGAGGGCACAGATACGCAGTATTTT
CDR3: CASSRDREGTDTQYF

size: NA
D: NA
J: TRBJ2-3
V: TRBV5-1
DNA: TGCGCCAGCAGCTTGGCCTCAACAAATACGCAGTATTTT
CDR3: CASSLASTNTQYF

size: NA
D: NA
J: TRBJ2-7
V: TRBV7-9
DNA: TGTGCCAGCAGCACACGACAGAGCTCCTACGAGCAGTACTTC
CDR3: CASSTRQSSYEQYF

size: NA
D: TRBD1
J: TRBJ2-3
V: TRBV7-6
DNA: TGTGCCAGCAGCCCACGACAGGGTCGGACAGATACGCAGTATTTT
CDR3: CASSPRQGRTDTQYF

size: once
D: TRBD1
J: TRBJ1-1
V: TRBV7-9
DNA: TGTGCCAGCCAACCGGGACAGGCGAACACTGAAGCTTTCTTT
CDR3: CASQPGQANTEAFF

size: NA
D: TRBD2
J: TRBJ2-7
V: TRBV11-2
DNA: TGTGCCAGCAGCTTAGAGGCGGGGGTGGCCTACGAGCAGTACTTC
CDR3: CASSLEAGVAYEQYF

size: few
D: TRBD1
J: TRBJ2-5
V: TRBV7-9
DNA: TGTGCCAGCAGCTTAGGTGAGGGGGCGACGTGGGAGACCCAGTACTTC
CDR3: CASSLGEGATWETQYF

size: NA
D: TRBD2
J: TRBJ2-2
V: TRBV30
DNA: TGTGCCTGGAGTGTAAATAGCGGGGGTTCGACCGGGGAGCTGTTTTTT
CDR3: CAWSVNSGGSTGELFF

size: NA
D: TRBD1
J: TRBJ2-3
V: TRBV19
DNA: TGTGCCGCTAATCCGGGACAGGGGGCCCAAGATACGCAGTATTTT
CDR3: CAANPGQGAQDTQYF

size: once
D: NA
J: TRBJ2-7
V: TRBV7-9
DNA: TGTGCCAGCAGCTTAGGGAGGGATGGCGGCGAGCAGTACTTC
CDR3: CASSLGRDGGEQYF

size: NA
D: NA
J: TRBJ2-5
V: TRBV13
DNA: TGTGCCAGCAGCTCGGACTATAGCCAAGAGACCCAGTACTTC
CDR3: CASSSDYSQETQYF

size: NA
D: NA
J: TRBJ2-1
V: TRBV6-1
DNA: TGTGCCAGCAGTGACATAGGACAGCCCAGAAATGAGCAGTTCTTC
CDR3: CASSDIGQPRNEQFF

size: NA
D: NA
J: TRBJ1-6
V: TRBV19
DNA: TGTGCCAGTAGAACGGACAGCTCCTATAATTCACCCCTCCACTTT
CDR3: CASRTDSSYNSPLHF

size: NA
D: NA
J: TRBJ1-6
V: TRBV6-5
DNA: TGTGCCAGCAGTTCCGGGGAGGGGGAGTATTCACCCCTCCACTTT
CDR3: CASSSGEGEYSPLHF

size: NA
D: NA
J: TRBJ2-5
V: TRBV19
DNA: TGTGCCAGTAGTGTCACAGGGATTGAGACCCAGTACTTC
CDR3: CASSVTGIETQYF

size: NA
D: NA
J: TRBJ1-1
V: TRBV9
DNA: TGTGCCAGCAGCGTAGGGACGGGGAGGACTGAAGCTTTCTTT
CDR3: CASSVGTGRTEAFF

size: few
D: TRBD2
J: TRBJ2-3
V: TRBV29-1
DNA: TGCAGCGTTAGGGGGCGGGAGGGCCAGGTGACAGATACGCAGTATTTT
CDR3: CSVRGREGQVTDTQYF

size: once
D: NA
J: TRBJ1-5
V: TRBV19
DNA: TGTGCCAGTAGTAAGACTAACAACAATCAGCCCCAGCATTTT
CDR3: CASSKTNNNQPQHF

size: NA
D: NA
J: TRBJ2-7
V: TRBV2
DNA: TGTGCCAGCAGAAAGGACAGACCTTACGAGCAGTACTTC
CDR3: CASRKDRPYEQYF

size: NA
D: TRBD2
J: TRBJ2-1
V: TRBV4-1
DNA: TGCGCCAGCAGCCGGGTACTAGCGGGAGTTAGTAAAAATGAGCAGTTCTTC
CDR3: CASSRVLAGVSKNEQFF

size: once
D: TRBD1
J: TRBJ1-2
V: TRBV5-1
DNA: TGCGCCAGCAGCTTGGGTGACAGGGGTGGCTACACCTTC
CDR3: CASSLGDRGGYTF

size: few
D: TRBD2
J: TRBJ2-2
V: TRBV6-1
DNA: TGTGCCAGCTCGGGAGGGCCGAGAACCGGGGAGCTGTTTTTT
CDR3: CASSGGPRTGELFF

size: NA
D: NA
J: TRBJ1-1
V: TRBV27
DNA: TGTGCCAGCAGTCTAGCGAGCACGAACACTGAAGCTTTCTTT
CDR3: CASSLASTNTEAFF

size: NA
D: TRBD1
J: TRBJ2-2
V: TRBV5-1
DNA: TGCGCCAGCAGCGTGGACAGGGCTAACACCGGGGAGCTGTTTTTT
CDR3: CASSVDRANTGELFF

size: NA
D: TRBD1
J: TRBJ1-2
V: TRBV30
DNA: TGTGCCTGGAGGGGACAGGTTTTCTATGGCTACACCTTC
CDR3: CAWRGQVFYGYTF